These 27 T cell receptor beta chains were sequenced from one sample in a study of T cell repertoires in cytomegalovirus infection. Using its own MiXCR run on the reads, TCRdb lists one record per CDR3 protein. The profile covers about 920,000 distinct CDR3 sequences, with about a third appearing a single time and roughly 13% taken by the ten largest. Which antigens these TCRs recognize remains unknown. Sequenced material: cultured CD8+ T cells from PBMCs, taken from culture after CMV antigen stimulation. These receptors originate from a human donor in good health (CMV status not recorded). Some clones in this sample may be carry-over from other donors' samples.

This clonotype was found many times. The chain has TRBV7-2 and TRBJ2-6; the D gene could be TRBD1 or TRBD2 (5 bases each). V gave up 1 base and J gave up 1 base, with 11 bases separating them. Germline V gene data show CDR1 as SGHTA and CDR2 as FQGNSA. This CDR3 has 17 residues. The CDR3 sequence is CASSLDGAGSGANVLTF. For the CDR3, the DNA is TGTGCCAGCAGCTTAGACGGGGCAGGTTCTGGGGCCAACGTCCTGACTTTC.

The chain links TRBV2 to TRBJ1-4; D is ambiguous. Germline loops: CDR1 SNHLY, CDR2 FYNNEI. Trimming left V 8 bases short and J 0 bases short, with 13 bases between. There are 15 residues in the CDR3. CDR3 bases: TGTGCCAGCGACCTAATTGGCCCAACTAATGAAAAACTGTTTTTT. Amino acid sequence: CASDLIGPTNEKLFF.

The sample holds a few counts of this clonotype. J is TRBJ1-1 and V is TRBV27; unclear D gene. Trimming took off 0 bases at V and 6 bases at J, with 8 bases between the two ends. Germline CDR1 and CDR2: MNHEY and SMNVEV (reference sequence). CDR3 length: 13 residues. The CDR3 region is CASSLSSGAEAFF. DNA for the CDR3: TGTGCCAGCAGTTTATCCAGCGGGGCTGAAGCTTTCTTT.

The rearrangement uses TRBV7-9 and TRBJ2-2; 7 bases are shared with TRBD1. The germline V gene encodes CDR1 SEHNR and CDR2 FQNEAQ (reference sequence). The junction had 3 bases not matched to a gene; V was cut back by 6 bases and J by 2 bases. The CDR3 is 14 residues long. For the CDR3, the DNA is TGTGCCAGCAGAAGAGGGGGCAACACCGGGGAGCTGTTTTTT. As protein: CASRRGGNTGELFF.

The J gene is TRBJ2-1, the V gene TRBV19; the match to TRBD1 covers 7 bases. The CDR3 contains 15 residues. CDR1 and CDR2 from the germline V gene are LNHDA and SQIVND (reference sequence). V was pared by 6 bases and J by 5 bases, with 10 bases of the junction left unmatched. DNA of the CDR3: TGTGCCAGTAGCCCCCCAAGGGGGCTCAACAATGAGCAGTTCTTC. It yields the protein CASSPPRGLNNEQFF.

V and J are TRBV7-8 and TRBJ1-4, with D unclear. CDR3 length: 12 residues. V was cut by 4 bases and J by 7 bases, with 7 bases left in between. From germline, CDR1 is SGHVS and CDR2 FQNEAQ. The CDR3 sequence is CASSSPPEKLFF. As DNA, the CDR3 is TGTGCCAGCAGCTCCCCGCCTGAAAAACTGTTTTTT.

The genes are TRBV27 and TRBJ2-5; 7 bases map to TRBD1. V gave up 5 bases and J gave up 1 base; unmatched junction bases: 10. The CDR3 extends over 16 amino acids. CDR1 is MNHEY, CDR2 SMNVEV, per germline (reference sequence). DNA for the CDR3: TGTGCCAGCAGTCCCCCGACAGGGAACCCCCAAGAGACCCAGTACTTC. As protein: CASSPPTGNPQETQYF.

The genes are TRBV6-1 and TRBJ2-7; tentatively, D is TRBD2 (6 bases). The V end was cut by 4 bases, the J end by 7 bases, with 17 bases between. The CDR3 has 14 residues. Germline CDR1 is MNHNS and CDR2 is SASEGT. The CDR3 spells CASSGLANPREQYF. In DNA form, the CDR3 reads TGTGCCAGCAGTGGGCTAGCGAATCCTCGGGAGCAGTACTTC.

A word on this clonotype: A much larger clone is a single base away; this may be a read error. V gene TRBV7-3 combines with J gene TRBJ2-1; TRBD1 is a possible D gene (6 bases). The germline V gene has CDR1 SGHTA and CDR2 FQGTGA. V lost 4 bases, J lost 4 bases, and 35 bases lay in between. The length of the CDR3 is 22 residues. The CDR3 coding sequence is TGTGCCAGCAGCTCTGACAAGCGCCCCCGTTTTGGGACAATGAATTCGTACAATGAGCAGTTCTTC. Translation: CASSSDKRPRFGTMNSYNEQFF.

Worth noting for this clonotype: At one of its ends the junction is not consistent with the germline gene, which may arise from a read error. The gene calls are TRBV7-6 and TRBJ2-3; D unclear. This CDR3 is 15 amino acids long. Germline loops: CDR1 SGHVS, CDR2 FNYEAQ. The CDR3 DNA follows: TGTACCAGCAGCTTTAAGGAGCAGGGCACAGATACGCAGTATTTT. Amino acid sequence: CTSSFKEQGTDTQYF.

The sample holds many counts of this clonotype. This chain uses TRBV12-3 or TRBV12-4 with TRBJ1-5, with D possibly being TRBD1 (6 bases). Trimming left V 3 bases short and J 6 bases short, with 12 bases between. CDR3 length: 14 residues. CDR3 bases: TGTGCCAGCAGTTTGAACAGGGTGGGTCAGCCCCAGCATTTT. Translating gives CASSLNRVGQPQHF.

V gene TRBV7-9 combines with J gene TRBJ2-7; 7 nucleotides align to TRBD2. The CDR3 has 16 amino acids. Germline CDR1 reads SEHNR; CDR2 reads FQNEAQ (reference sequence). V lost 4 bases to trimming and J lost 4 bases; unmatched junction nucleotides: 13. The CDR3 bases are TGTGCCAGCAGCTCCTATGGGGGGACGGGACTATACGAGCAGTACGTC. Translated, it gives CASSSYGGTGLYEQYV.

The rearrangement uses TRBV12-3 or TRBV12-4 and TRBJ1-2, with D unresolved. CDR3 size: 15 residues. V was trimmed by 0 bases and J by 0 bases, leaving 8 bases between them. The CDR3 reads CASSLAPDSNYGYTF. CDR3 DNA sequence: TGTGCCAGCAGTTTAGCTCCGGACTCTAACTATGGCTACACCTTC.

The chain has TRBV28 and TRBJ2-1; tentatively, D is TRBD1 (6 bases). Trimming cost V 7 bases and J 5 bases, with 21 bases left between them. This CDR3 has 16 residues. Germline lookup yields CDR1 MDHEN and CDR2 SYDVKM. The CDR3 DNA reads TGTGCCAGCACCTTTCCCCGGGACAAGGGTAACAATGAGCAGTTCTTC. Its translation: CASTFPRDKGNNEQFF.

This clonotype was recorded at least ten times. The chain couples TRBV7-6 to TRBJ2-1; weak D call: TRBD2 (6 bases). V was trimmed by 5 bases and J by 9 bases, leaving 14 bases between them. This CDR3 spans 13 amino acids. From germline, CDR1 is SGHVS and CDR2 FNYEAQ. CDR3 sequence (DNA): TGTGCCAGCAGCCTAGGGGTGGGAGGTGAGCAGTTCTTC. Amino acid sequence: CASSLGVGGEQFF. The complete variable domain, with remaining parts taken from reference TRBV7-6 and TRBJ2-1, reads GAGVSQSPRYKVTKRGQDVALRCDPISGHVSLYWYRQALGQGPEFLTYFNYEAQQDKSGLPNDRFSAERPEGSISTLTIQRTEQRDSAMYRCASSLGVGGEQFFGPGTRLTVL.

The gene calls are TRBV6-8 and TRBJ2-6; 7 bases agree with TRBD1. With 5 bases clipped from V and 2 bases from J, the junction kept 3 bases outside the gene matches. This CDR3 spans 15 amino acids. From germline, CDR1 is MNHGY and CDR2 SAAAGT. The CDR3 reads CASSTGVPGANVLTF. The CDR3 coding sequence is TGTGCCAGCAGTACAGGGGTTCCTGGGGCCAACGTCCTGACTTTC.

The chain recombines TRBV20-1 with TRBJ1-2; D unresolved. Germline V gene sequence: CDR1 DFQATT, CDR2 SNEGSKA (reference sequence). Trimming left V 0 bases short and J 3 bases short, with 8 bases between. The CDR3 loop spans 13 amino acids. In nucleotides, the CDR3 is TGCAGTGCTAGAGATTTAGCCGACTATGGCTACACCTTC. Its translation is CSARDLADYGYTF.

In this sample, this clonotype turned up many times. This chain uses TRBV7-2 with TRBJ1-2, with D uncertain. The CDR3 has 14 residues. The germline V gene has CDR1 SGHTA and CDR2 FQGNSA. Trimming pared 1 base from V and 6 bases from J, leaving 12 bases between. This chain's CDR3 is CASSLGPRLDGYTF. CDR3 sequence (DNA): TGTGCCAGCAGCTTAGGGCCGCGGTTGGATGGCTACACCTTC.

The V and J genes are TRBV6-2 or TRBV6-3 and TRBJ1-2; 8 positions match TRBD1. The J segment lost 8 bases and the V segment lost 5 bases, leaving 10 bases of the junction unmatched. Germline-derived CDR1 and CDR2 are MNHEY and SVGEGT. There are 14 residues in the CDR3. CDR3 DNA: TGTGCCAGCAGTGGGGGGACAGGATTTAAGGGCTACACCTTC. It codes for CASSGGTGFKGYTF.

This clonotype was seen many times. This chain joins TRBV7-2 and TRBJ1-1; TRBD1 matches 7 bases. Germline CDR1 is SGHTA and CDR2 is FQGNSA. With V trimmed by 6 bases and J by 6 bases, 4 bases remained unmatched. This CDR3 is 12 amino acids long. For the CDR3, the DNA is TGTGCCAGCAGTTCGACAGGGCCTGAAGCTTTCTTT. It codes for CASSSTGPEAFF. The variable domain in full, with the rest retrieved from reference TRBV7-2 and TRBJ1-1, is GAGVSQSPSNKVTEKGKDVELRCDPISGHTALYWYRQSLGQGLEFLIYFQGNSAPDKSGLPSDRFSAERTGGSVSTLTIQRTQQEDSAVYLCASSSTGPEAFFGQGTRLTVV.

The rearrangement joins TRBV9 to TRBJ1-2; 10 bases line up with TRBD1. V gave up 0 bases and J gave up 3 bases; unmatched junction bases: 5. Germline V lookup: CDR1 SGDLS, CDR2 YYNGEE. CDR3 length: 16 residues. The CDR3 DNA sequence: TGTGCCAGCAGCGTAGACCGGGACAGGGGCTACTATGGCTACACCTTC. As protein: CASSVDRDRGYYGYTF.

This clonotype turned up a few times. This chain connects TRBV6-1 to TRBJ1-6, with a weak D call TRBD1 (6 bases). The CDR3 contains 15 residues. The germline V gene has CDR1 MNHNS and CDR2 SASEGT. Trimming cost V 6 bases and J 8 bases, with 17 bases left between them. This CDR3 is CASSPRGQIDSPLHF. The CDR3, as DNA: TGTGCCAGCAGCCCCCGTGGACAGATAGATTCACCCCTCCACTTT.

V usage is TRBV12-3 or TRBV12-4 and J usage is TRBJ1-5; the match to TRBD1 covers 8 bases. The CDR3 contains 17 residues. J lost 0 bases, V lost 6 bases, and 10 bases had no gene match. The CDR3: CASSLDRALYSNQPQHF. CDR3 in DNA: TGTGCCAGCAGCCTGGACAGGGCACTTTATAGCAATCAGCCCCAGCATTTT.

J is TRBJ2-1 and V is TRBV12-3 or TRBV12-4; tentatively, D is TRBD2 (6 bases). This CDR3 is built from 15 residues. V was pared by 3 bases and J by 3 bases, with 12 bases between. CDR3 DNA: TGTGCCAGCAGTTTGAGTCCCGGGGGCTACAATGAGCAGTTCTTC. Its translation is CASSLSPGGYNEQFF.

The count of this clonotype is one. The CDR3 reads CASSPLEALDNQPQHF. DNA of the CDR3: TGTGCCAGCAGTCCACTGGAAGCTTTGGACAATCAGCCCCAGCATTTT. The chain has TRBV27 and TRBJ1-5; no clear D. V lost 5 bases and J lost 3, with 17 bases in between. This CDR3 has 16 residues. Germline V CDR1 and CDR2: MNHEY, SMNVEV (reference sequence).

The sample holds a few counts of this clonotype. The chain is built from TRBV6-1 and TRBJ1-1; no reliable D call. The CDR3 covers 12 residues. V was pared by 8 bases and J by 7 bases, with 14 bases between. Per germline, CDR1 MNHNS and CDR2 SASEGT. The CDR3 nucleotides are TGTGCCAGCGGACCACAGCTATATGAAGCTTTCTTT. This codes for CASGPQLYEAFF.

V is TRBV9 and J is TRBJ2-2, with D possibly being TRBD1 or TRBD2 (5 bases each). This CDR3 spans 15 amino acids. Germline CDR1 and CDR2: SGDLS and YYNGEE. V lost 7 bases and J lost 0, with 13 bases in between. Written as DNA, the CDR3 is TGTGCCAGCTGGGCAGGGACGGCGAACACCGGGGAGCTGTTTTTT. As protein: CASWAGTANTGELFF.